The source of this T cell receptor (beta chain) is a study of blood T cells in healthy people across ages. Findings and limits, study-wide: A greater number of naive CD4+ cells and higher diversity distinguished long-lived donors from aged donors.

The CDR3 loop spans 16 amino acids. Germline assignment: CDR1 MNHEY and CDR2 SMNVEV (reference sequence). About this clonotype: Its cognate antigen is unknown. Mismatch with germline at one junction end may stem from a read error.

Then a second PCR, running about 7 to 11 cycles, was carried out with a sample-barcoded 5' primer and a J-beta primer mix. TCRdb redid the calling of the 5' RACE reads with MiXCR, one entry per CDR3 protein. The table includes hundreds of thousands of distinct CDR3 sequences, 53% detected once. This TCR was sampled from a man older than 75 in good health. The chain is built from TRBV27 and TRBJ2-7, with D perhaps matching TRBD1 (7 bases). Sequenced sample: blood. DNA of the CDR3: TGTGGCAGCAGGGAAGACAGGGCAGGGGGGTACTACGAGCAGTACTTC. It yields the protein CGSREDRAGGYYEQYF.